These 25 T cell receptor beta chains originate from one sample sequenced in a study of blood T cell repertoires in COVID-19 (dated by TCRdb to 2020 to 2021). Receptor amplification or capture employed the immunoSEQ multiplex PCR assay. TCRdb took this table from immuneACCESS and kept in-frame rearrangements with V and J called. Such tables lack part of the clones; where checked against another copy, unresolved V genes explain under half of the gap, and the rest is unexplained. In this sample the table shows some 130,000 clones, 65% to 80% of which occur a single time. The biggest ten clones account for about an eighth of the sample. Sequenced: peripheral blood. Receptors were obtained from a man of 80 years or more with acute or convalescent COVID-19.

This chain's CDR3 is CASSFRQNTNYGYTF. CDR3 bases: TGTGCCAGCAGCTTTCGACAGAACACTAACTATGGCTACACCTTC. This chain uses TRBV9 with TRBJ1-2; a possible D gene is TRBD1 (5 bases). CDR1 is SGDLS, CDR2 YYNGEE, per germline. V shed 4 bases and J shed 0 bases, with 13 bases lying between them. The CDR3 contains 15 residues. The variable domain in full, completed from reference TRBV9 and TRBJ1-2, reads DSGVTQTPKHLITATGQRVTLRCSPRSGDLSVYWYQQSLDQGLQFLIQYYNGEERAKGNILERFSAQQFPDLHSELNLSSLELGDSALYFCASSFRQNTNYGYTFGSGTRLTVV.

This clone was seen a few times. The V and J genes are TRBV5-1 and TRBJ1-1; 7 positions agree with TRBD1. The germline gives CDR1 SGHRS, CDR2 YFSETQ. This CDR3 comprises 15 residues. V was pared by 0 bases and J by 3 bases, with 5 bases of the junction left unmatched. The CDR3 region has the DNA TGCGCCAGCAGCTTGGCACAGGGGACCGACACTGAAGCTTTCTTT. It encodes CASSLAQGTDTEAFF.

The V call is TRBV5-1, the J call TRBJ2-3, with D uncertain. In germline, CDR1 is SGHRS, CDR2 YFSETQ. CDR3 size: 17 residues. Trimming took off 2 bases at V and 1 base at J, with 17 bases between the two ends. Here the CDR3 DNA reads TGCGCCAGCAGCTTAAGCCCTTTCTACTCTGGCACAGATACGCAGTATTTT. Translating it yields CASSLSPFYSGTDTQYF. The complete variable domain, with remaining parts taken from reference TRBV5-1 and TRBJ2-3, reads KAGVTQTPRYLIKTRGQQVTLSCSPISGHRSVSWYQQTPGQGLQFLFEYFSETQRNKGNFPGRFSGRQFSNSRSEMNVSTLELGDSALYLCASSLSPFYSGTDTQYFGPGTRLTVL.

This chain connects TRBV11-2 to TRBJ2-4; D uncertain. The CDR3 consists of 12 residues. V was pared by 4 bases and J by 6 bases, with 7 bases between. CDR1 SGHAT and CDR2 FQNNGV come from the germline V gene. The CDR3 here is CASSSSRNIQYF. The DNA of the CDR3 is TGTGCCAGCAGCTCCTCTCGAAACATTCAGTACTTC.

This sequence joins TRBV18 and TRBJ1-6; unclear D gene. Deletions cut 8 bases from V and 10 bases from J, with 9 bases between. From germline, CDR1 is KGHSH and CDR2 LQKENI. The CDR3 covers 11 residues. This CDR3 is CASGVGSPLHF. DNA of the CDR3: TGTGCCAGCGGAGTCGGGTCACCCCTCCACTTT.

This clone has only one observation. The chain has TRBV2 and TRBJ2-2; 12 nucleotides align to TRBD2. Germline CDR1 reads SNHLY; CDR2 reads FYNNEI. Trimming removed 4 bases from V and 4 bases from J; junction bases left unmatched: 1. CDR3 length: 15 residues. The CDR3 loop is CASSGTSGVTGELFF. The CDR3 DNA sequence: TGTGCCAGCAGTGGGACTAGCGGGGTCACCGGGGAGCTGTTTTTT.

This chain links TRBV27 with TRBJ1-1; 7 bases agree with TRBD1. This CDR3 comprises 13 residues. V was pared by 5 bases and J by 10 bases, with 10 bases of the junction left unmatched. CDR1 is MNHEY and CDR2 is SMNVEV in the germline V gene (reference sequence). This CDR3 is CASSPSTGLRAFF. DNA of the CDR3: TGTGCCAGCAGTCCTTCGACAGGGTTAAGAGCTTTCTTT.

This clone showed up just a few times. The chain links TRBV25-1 to TRBJ1-3; D is unclear. The germline V and J ends were trimmed by 2 bases and 8 bases, with 10 bases remaining between them. The CDR3 is 13 residues long. CDR1 MGHDK and CDR2 SYGVNS come from the germline V gene. CDR3 nucleotides: TGTGCCAGCAGTGAAGGGCTGGGTCACACCATATATTTT. Protein: CASSEGLGHTIYF.

The CDR3 DNA follows: TGTGCCAGCAGCTTAAGGACAGTAGCCTACGAGCAGTACTTC. It specifies CASSLRTVAYEQYF. The chain uses TRBV7-2 and TRBJ2-7; possibly TRBD1 for D (6 bases). CDR1 and CDR2 from the germline V gene are SGHTA and FQGNSA. The CDR3 is 14 amino acids. Trimming shortened V by 2 bases and J by 2 bases, and 10 bases separated the two germline ends.

The CDR3 bases are TGTGCCAGCGGATCCACCGGGACAGGGGACTCACCCCTCCACTTT. It translates to CASGSTGTGDSPLHF. The J gene is TRBJ1-6, the V gene TRBV5-6; 10 positions agree with TRBD1. Germline CDR1 SGHDT, CDR2 YYEEEE. The ends lost 7 bases at V and 10 bases at J; junction bases unmatched: 11. This CDR3 is 15 amino acids long.

This clone was counted only a few times. The rearrangement uses TRBV12-3 or TRBV12-4 and TRBJ1-5; no clear D. The V end lost 6 bases, the J end lost 6 bases, and 9 bases lay between the germline ends. The CDR3 consists of 12 residues. The CDR3 region is CASSHSGQPQHF. CDR3 DNA sequence: TGTGCCAGCAGCCACTCGGGTCAGCCCCAGCATTTT.

This clone was seen many times. The chain combines TRBV7-2 with TRBJ1-5; perhaps TRBD1 as D (5 bases). V dropped 2 bases and J dropped 7 bases, with 21 bases sitting between them. In germline, CDR1 is SGHTA, CDR2 FQGNSA. The CDR3 consists of 17 residues. The CDR3 region has the DNA TGTGCCAGCAGCTTAAGGTGGGGCAGGGCAGGCAGACAGCCCCAGCATTTT. Translation gives CASSLRWGRAGRQPQHF.

The V and J genes are TRBV24-1 and TRBJ2-2; 9 nucleotides match TRBD1. The V gene end was trimmed by 9 bases and the J gene end by 5 bases; junction bases not matched to a gene: 15. This CDR3 has 17 amino acids. Germline V lookup: CDR1 KGHDR, CDR2 SFDVKD. The CDR3 nucleotides read TGTGCCACCCGCACGGGTAGACAGGGGGGTGAAACCGGGGAGCTGTTTTTT. It translates to CATRTGRQGGETGELFF.

This clone came up a few times. The genes are TRBV2 and TRBJ2-1; D uncertain. CDR3 size: 12 residues. V was trimmed by 4 bases and J by 3 bases, leaving 4 bases between them. Per the germline V gene, CDR1 is SNHLY and CDR2 is FYNNEI. The CDR3 sequence: CASSGLYNEQFF. As DNA, the CDR3 is TGTGCCAGCAGTGGACTCTACAATGAGCAGTTCTTC.

The V call is TRBV7-8, the J call TRBJ1-5; D is undetermined. Looked up from germline, CDR1 is SGHVS and CDR2 is FQNEAQ. The CDR3 is made up of 16 amino acids. V lost 5 bases to trimming and J lost 0 bases, with 14 bases between them. CDR3 sequence: CASSPRPGGSNQPQHF. CDR3 DNA sequence: TGTGCCAGCAGCCCGAGACCAGGTGGTAGCAATCAGCCCCAGCATTTT.

CDR3 amino acids: CASSPGRGQLNEKLFF. CDR3 DNA: TGCGCCAGCAGCCCAGGCCGCGGGCAACTAAATGAAAAACTGTTTTTT. This rearrangement joins TRBV4-1 to TRBJ1-4; D is undetermined. The CDR3 contains 16 residues. V dropped 4 bases and J dropped 5 bases, with 17 bases sitting between them. CDR1 and CDR2 from the germline V gene are MGHRA and YSYEKL.

This chain connects TRBV11-3 to TRBJ1-2; unclear D gene. This CDR3 region has 11 residues. Germline V CDR1 and CDR2: SGHNT, YENEEA. Trimming took 1 base from V and 7 from J, leaving 4 bases between them. CDR3 in amino acids: CASSLGAGYTF. CDR3 nucleotide sequence: TGTGCCAGCAGCTTAGGGGCTGGCTACACCTTC.

The J gene is TRBJ1-1, the V gene TRBV28; 9 bases line up with TRBD1. This CDR3 is built from 13 residues. CDR1 is MDHEN, CDR2 SYDVKM, per germline. V was clipped by 10 bases and J by 1 base; unmatched bases: 4. CDR3 bases: TGTGCCACCCAACAGGGGGCGAACACTGAAGCTTTCTTT. Translated: CATQQGANTEAFF.

This clone appeared a few times. The gene calls are TRBV30 and TRBJ2-5, with 10 positions matching TRBD1. From germline, CDR1 is GTSNPN and CDR2 SVGIG (reference sequence). Germline trimming cut 2 bases from V and 5 bases from J; bases unmatched to any gene: 5. The CDR3 spans 14 residues. The CDR3 reads CAWSPGQGSETQYF. The DNA for the CDR3 is TGTGCCTGGAGTCCGGGACAGGGGTCGGAGACCCAGTACTTC. Full variable domain (missing parts from reference TRBV30 and TRBJ2-5): SQTIHQWPATLVQPVGSPLSLECTVEGTSNPNLYWYRQAAGRGLQLLFYSVGIGQISSEVPQNLSASRPQDRQFILSSKKLLLSDSGFYLCAWSPGQGSETQYFGPGTRLLVL.

The chain uses TRBV7-2 and TRBJ2-7; 8 bases are a match to TRBD2. The germline gives CDR1 SGHTA, CDR2 FQGNSA. Trimming removed 7 bases from V and 0 bases from J; junction bases left unmatched: 8. This CDR3 has 15 residues. CDR3: CASTPGGGRSYEQYF. DNA of the CDR3: TGTGCCAGCACCCCCGGGGGGGGGCGCTCCTACGAGCAGTACTTC.

This chain joins TRBV4-1 and TRBJ1-4; TRBD1 is a possible D gene (6 bases). CDR1 MGHRA and CDR2 YSYEKL come from the germline V gene. CDR3 size: 13 residues. Trimming took off 0 bases at V and 12 bases at J, with 11 bases between the two ends. The CDR3 coding sequence is TGCGCCAGCAGCCAAGACGGCGGGGGCGAACTGTTTTTT. Residues: CASSQDGGGELFF.

The genes are TRBV5-4 and TRBJ2-2; 12 bases align to TRBD1. Germline CDR1 and CDR2: SGHNT and YYREEE (reference sequence). The CDR3 length is 16 residues. Trimming removed 5 bases from V and 7 bases from J; junction bases left unmatched: 9. The CDR3 loop is CASRYTGTGGVGELFF. The CDR3 DNA reads TGTGCCAGCAGGTATACCGGGACAGGGGGCGTCGGGGAGCTGTTTTTT.

The chain couples TRBV10-3 to TRBJ1-3; 9 nucleotides align to TRBD1. The CDR3 is 15 amino acids. With V trimmed by 10 bases and J by 3 bases, 10 bases remained unmatched. In germline, CDR1 is ENHRY, CDR2 SYGVKD. The CDR3: CATLSRTGVGNTIYF. In DNA, the CDR3 is TGTGCCACCCTAAGTCGGACAGGGGTTGGAAACACCATATATTTT.

The CDR3 here is CASSYKTGRDTQYF. CDR3 DNA: TGTGCCAGCAGCTATAAGACAGGGAGAGATACGCAGTATTTT. This chain connects TRBV13 to TRBJ2-3, with 7 bases lining up with TRBD1. V lost 4 bases, J lost 5 bases, and 6 bases stayed unmatched. CDR1 PRHDT and CDR2 FYEKMQ come from the germline V gene (reference sequence). This CDR3 has 14 residues.

A note on this clone: The sample carries other DNA sequences with the same CDR3. The chain combines TRBV5-1 with TRBJ1-5; 10 bases are a match to TRBD1. Per the germline V gene, CDR1 is SGHRS and CDR2 is YFSETQ. The ends lost 4 bases at V and 5 bases at J; junction bases unmatched: 6. The CDR3 contains 15 residues. The CDR3 region is CASSLSGTGDQPQHF. CDR3 nucleotides: TGCGCCAGCAGCCTCTCCGGGACAGGGGATCAGCCCCAGCATTTT.